This T cell receptor beta chain came from a study of T cells in Graves' hyperthyroidism and ophthalmopathy. As concerns this clonotype: What it recognizes is unknown.

Using RNA transcripts as the source, TCR beta CDR3 regions were amplified. An initial round of RT-PCR targeting the TCR CDR3 relied on the HTBI primer set. From the multiplex PCR reads, TCRdb called clonotypes with MiXCR, one entry per CDR3 protein. The sample includes 350,000 to 400,000 distinct CDR3 sequences, over 11% of them seen just once. Disease duration under 2 months; hyperthyroidism patients were aged 18 to 65. Findings and limits, study-wide: Separating ophthalmopathy from stable hyperthyroidism was achieved by a 13 V-J model. Blood shared most expanded thyroid clonotypes above 0.001.

V trimming: 4 bases; J trimming: 5 bases; junction bases outside the gene matches: 14. The CDR3 contains 16 residues. Germline V CDR1 and CDR2: SGHKS, YYEKEE (reference sequence). This receptor was identified in a woman aged 60-75 years with Graves' hyperthyroidism. Sequences were obtained from blood. The J gene is TRBJ2-7, the V gene TRBV5-5; the match to TRBD1 covers 8 bases. The CDR3 nucleotides are TGTGCCAGCAGCCTTTTCCGAGGCCAGGGGGCGAACGAGCAGTACTTC. Translated, it gives CASSLFRGQGANEQYF.